This T cell receptor beta chain comes out of a study of T cell responses to AZD1222 COVID-19 vaccine. Study-wide points: Targeting of unmutated variant regions was reportedly seen in nearly half of spike-specific TCRs. Researchers took repertoire samples only after the peak T cell response had come.

The CDR3 has 15 amino acids. Trimming took 1 base from V and 5 from J, leaving 12 bases between them. Germline V gene sequence: CDR1 SGHVS, CDR2 FNYEAQ. Data came from immunoSEQ multiplex PCR; TCRdb stores just in-frame clones and leaves some out. The table includes 150,000 to 200,000 clones, approximately 92% detected once. About this clone: The antigen is undetermined.

The origin of this receptor is an adult in good health. Specimen: peripheral blood, collected on day 0 of AZD1222 vaccination. J is TRBJ1-5 and V is TRBV7-6; D perhaps matches TRBD1 (5 bases). For the CDR3, the DNA is TGTGCCAGCAGCTTAGAGGGGATTGGGGATCAGCCCCAGCATTTT. It yields the protein CASSLEGIGDQPQHF.